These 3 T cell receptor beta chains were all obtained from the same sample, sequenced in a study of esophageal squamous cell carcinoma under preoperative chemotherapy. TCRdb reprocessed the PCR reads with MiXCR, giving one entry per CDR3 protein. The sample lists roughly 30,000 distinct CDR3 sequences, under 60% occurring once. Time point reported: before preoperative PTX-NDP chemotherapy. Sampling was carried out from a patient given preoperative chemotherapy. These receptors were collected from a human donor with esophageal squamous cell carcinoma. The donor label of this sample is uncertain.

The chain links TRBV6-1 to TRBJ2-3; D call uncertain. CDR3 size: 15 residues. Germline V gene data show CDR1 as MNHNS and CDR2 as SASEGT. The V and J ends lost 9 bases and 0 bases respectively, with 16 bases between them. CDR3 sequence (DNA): TGTGCCAGGGGCCTCCAGGCTGTGAGCACAGATACGCAGTATTTT. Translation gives CARGLQAVSTDTQYF.

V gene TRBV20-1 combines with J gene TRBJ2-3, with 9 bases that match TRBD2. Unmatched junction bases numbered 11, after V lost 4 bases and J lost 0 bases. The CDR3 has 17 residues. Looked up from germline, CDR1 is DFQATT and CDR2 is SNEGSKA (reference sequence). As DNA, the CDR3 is TGCAGTGCTACCTCCGGGGGTGCGGGAGGGAGCACAGATACGCAGTATTTT. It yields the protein CSATSGGAGGSTDTQYF.

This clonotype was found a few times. DNA of the CDR3: TGTGCCAGCAGAAACACCGCCCCTGGAGACTATGGCTACACCTTC. Amino acid sequence: CASRNTAPGDYGYTF. J is TRBJ1-2 and V is TRBV12-3 or TRBV12-4, with no clear D. The CDR3 consists of 15 residues. Trimming took off 6 bases at V and 3 bases at J, with 17 bases between the two ends.